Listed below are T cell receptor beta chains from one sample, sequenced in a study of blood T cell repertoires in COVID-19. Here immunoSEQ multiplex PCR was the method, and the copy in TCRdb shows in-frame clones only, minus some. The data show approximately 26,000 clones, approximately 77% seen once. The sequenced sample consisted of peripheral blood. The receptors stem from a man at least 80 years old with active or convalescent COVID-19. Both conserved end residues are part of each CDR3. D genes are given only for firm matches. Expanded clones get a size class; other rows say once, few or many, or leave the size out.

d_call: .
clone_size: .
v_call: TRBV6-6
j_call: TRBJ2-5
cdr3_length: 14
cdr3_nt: TGTGCCAGCAGCTCCACAGCTAGCGCCGAGACCCAGTACTTC
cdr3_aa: CASSSTASAETQYF

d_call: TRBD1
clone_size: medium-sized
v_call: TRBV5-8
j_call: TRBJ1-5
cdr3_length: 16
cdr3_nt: TGTGCCAGCAGCTTGGGATGGGACAGGGGAAGACAGCCCCAGCATTTT
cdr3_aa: CASSLGWDRGRQPQHF

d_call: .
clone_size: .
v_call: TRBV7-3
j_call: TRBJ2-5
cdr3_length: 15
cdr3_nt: TGTGCCAGCAGCTTAGGCCCGGGGGCGGGAGAGGCCCAGTACTTC
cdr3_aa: CASSLGPGAGEAQYF

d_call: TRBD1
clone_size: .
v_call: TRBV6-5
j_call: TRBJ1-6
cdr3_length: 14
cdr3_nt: TGTGCCAGCAGCCGGGGACAGGGCGATTCACCCCTCCACTTT
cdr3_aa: CASSRGQGDSPLHF

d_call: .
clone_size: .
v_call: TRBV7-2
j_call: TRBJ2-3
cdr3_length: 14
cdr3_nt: TGTGCCAGCAGTTCAAATATAGCTGGGGATACGCAGTATTTT
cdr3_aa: CASSSNIAGDTQYF

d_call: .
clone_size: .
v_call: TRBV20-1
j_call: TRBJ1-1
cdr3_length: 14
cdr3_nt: TGCAGTGCTAGTTGGGGCGCGCTGAACACTGAAGCTTTCTTT
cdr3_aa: CSASWGALNTEAFF

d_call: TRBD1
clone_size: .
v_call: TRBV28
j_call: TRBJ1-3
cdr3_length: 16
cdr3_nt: TGTGCCAGCAGTCCAACCGGGACAGGGACTGGAAACACCATATATTTT
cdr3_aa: CASSPTGTGTGNTIYF

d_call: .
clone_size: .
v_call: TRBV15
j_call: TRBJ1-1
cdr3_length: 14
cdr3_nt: TGTGCCACCAGCAGAGATCCTGGGGCAACTGAAGCTTTCTTT
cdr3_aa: CATSRDPGATEAFF

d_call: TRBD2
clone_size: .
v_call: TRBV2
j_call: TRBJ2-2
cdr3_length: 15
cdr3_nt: TGTGCCAGCAGTGGAGCGGGGGGGACAACCGGGGAGCTGTTTTTT
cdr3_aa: CASSGAGGTTGELFF

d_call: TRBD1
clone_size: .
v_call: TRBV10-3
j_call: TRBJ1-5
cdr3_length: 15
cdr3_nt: TGTGCCATTAGTAGGTTTTCCCGACAGGGTCAGCCCCAGCATTTT
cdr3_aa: CAISRFSRQGQPQHF

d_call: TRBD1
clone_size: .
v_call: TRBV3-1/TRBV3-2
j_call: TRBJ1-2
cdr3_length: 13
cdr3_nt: TGTGCCAGCAGCCAGGGACAGAGCTATGGCTACACCTTC
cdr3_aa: CASSQGQSYGYTF

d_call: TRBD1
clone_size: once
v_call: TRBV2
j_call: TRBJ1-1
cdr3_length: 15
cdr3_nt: TGTGCCAGCAGCGCGACAGGGGTTAGTGTCACTGAAGCTTTCTTT
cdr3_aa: CASSATGVSVTEAFF

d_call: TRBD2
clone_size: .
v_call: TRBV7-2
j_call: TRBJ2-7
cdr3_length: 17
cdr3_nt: TGTGCCAGCAGCTTAGCGGCGGGCAGCGGGAGAGGTTACGAGCAGTACTTC
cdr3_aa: CASSLAAGSGRGYEQYF

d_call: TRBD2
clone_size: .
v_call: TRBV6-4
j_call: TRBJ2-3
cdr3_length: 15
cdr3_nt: TGTGCCAGCAGCAGGCTAGCGGGGGAAGGAGATACGCAGTATTTT
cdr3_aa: CASSRLAGEGDTQYF

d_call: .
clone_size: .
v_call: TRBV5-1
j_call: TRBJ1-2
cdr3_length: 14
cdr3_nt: TGCGCCAGCAGCTTGGGACAGACGGGGGATGGCTACACCTTC
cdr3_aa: CASSLGQTGDGYTF

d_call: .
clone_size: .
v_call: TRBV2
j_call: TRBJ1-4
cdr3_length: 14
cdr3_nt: TGTGCCAGCAGTGAAGCGGGAGGGTGGGAAAAACTGTTTTTT
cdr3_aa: CASSEAGGWEKLFF

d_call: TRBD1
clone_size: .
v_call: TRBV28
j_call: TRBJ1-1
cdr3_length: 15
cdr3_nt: TGTGCCAGCAGACAGGACAGGGCGGGGAACACTGAAGCTTTCTTT
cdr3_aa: CASRQDRAGNTEAFF

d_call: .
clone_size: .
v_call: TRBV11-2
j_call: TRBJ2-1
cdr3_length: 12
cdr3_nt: TGTGCCAGCAGCCCGGGAATCCCTGAGCAGTTCTTC
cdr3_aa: CASSPGIPEQFF

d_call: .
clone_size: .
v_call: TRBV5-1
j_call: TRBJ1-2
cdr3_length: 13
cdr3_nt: TGCGCCAGCAGCTTGGAGGGGCCCAAGGGCTACACCTTC
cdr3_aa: CASSLEGPKGYTF

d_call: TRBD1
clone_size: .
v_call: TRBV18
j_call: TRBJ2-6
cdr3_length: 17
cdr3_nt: TGTGCCAGCTCGGGACAGGGTTCGATTTCTGGGGCCAACGTCCTGACTTTC
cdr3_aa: CASSGQGSISGANVLTF

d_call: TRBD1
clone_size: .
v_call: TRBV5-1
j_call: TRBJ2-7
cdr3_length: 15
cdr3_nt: TGCGCCAGCAGCTTGGTTCAGGGGGCGAAACTCGAGCAGTACTTC
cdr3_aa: CASSLVQGAKLEQYF

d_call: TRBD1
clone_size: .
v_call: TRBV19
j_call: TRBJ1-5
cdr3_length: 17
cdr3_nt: TGTGCCACCGAAAGGGGCGGGACAGGGGGTCTTGGACAGCCCCAGCATTTT
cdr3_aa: CATERGGTGGLGQPQHF

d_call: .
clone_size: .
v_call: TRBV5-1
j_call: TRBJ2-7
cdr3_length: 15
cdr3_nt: TGCGCCAGCAGCTTTTTAGGGAGAAGCTCCTACGAGCAGTACTTC
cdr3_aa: CASSFLGRSSYEQYF

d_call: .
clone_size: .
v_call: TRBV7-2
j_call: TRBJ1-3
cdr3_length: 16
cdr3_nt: TGTGCCAGCAGCTTAGGAAACAGGGTCTCTGGAAACACCATATATTTT
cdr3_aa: CASSLGNRVSGNTIYF

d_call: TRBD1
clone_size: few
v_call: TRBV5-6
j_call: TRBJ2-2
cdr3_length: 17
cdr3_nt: TGTGCCAGCAGCTTGTTGGGCCAGCAGGGGGTCACCGGGGAGCTGTTTTTT
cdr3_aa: CASSLLGQQGVTGELFF

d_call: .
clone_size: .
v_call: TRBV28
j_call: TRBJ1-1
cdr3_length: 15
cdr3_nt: TGTGCCAGCAGTTTAGGAGGGAGTCGGGGTACTGAAGCTTTCTTT
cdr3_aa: CASSLGGSRGTEAFF

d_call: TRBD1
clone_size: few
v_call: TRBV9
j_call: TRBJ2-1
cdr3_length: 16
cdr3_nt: TGTGCCAGCAGCGAGAGGGACAGGGTGGGCAACAATGAGCAGTTCTTC
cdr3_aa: CASSERDRVGNNEQFF

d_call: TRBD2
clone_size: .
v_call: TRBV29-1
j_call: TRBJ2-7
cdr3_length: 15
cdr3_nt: TGCAGCGTTTGGACTAGCGGGAGGGCGTCCTACGAGCAGTACTTC
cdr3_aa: CSVWTSGRASYEQYF

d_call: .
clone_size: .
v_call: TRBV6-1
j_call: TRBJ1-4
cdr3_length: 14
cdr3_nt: TGTGCCAGCAGTGAAGCGCAGGCACTGAACGAACTGTTTTTT
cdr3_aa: CASSEAQALNELFF

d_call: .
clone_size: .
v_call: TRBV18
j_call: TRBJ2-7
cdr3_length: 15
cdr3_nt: TGTGCCAGCTCACCAAAAAGGACAGCTTCGCGGGAGCAGTACTTC
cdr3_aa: CASSPKRTASREQYF

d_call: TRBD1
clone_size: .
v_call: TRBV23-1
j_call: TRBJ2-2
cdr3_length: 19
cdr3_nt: TGCGCCAGCAGTCAACTCTCAGGAAACTCGACAGGGGTAACCGGGGAGCTGTTTTTT
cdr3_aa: CASSQLSGNSTGVTGELFF

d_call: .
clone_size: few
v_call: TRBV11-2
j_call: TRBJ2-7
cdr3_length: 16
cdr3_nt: TGTGCCAGCAGCAACGTATTCCGGGACACATCCTACGAGCAGTACTTC
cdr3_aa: CASSNVFRDTSYEQYF

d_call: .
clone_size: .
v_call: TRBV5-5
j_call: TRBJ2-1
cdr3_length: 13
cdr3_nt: TGTGCCAGCAGCCCCGGGTCCGGCAATGAGCAGTTCTTC
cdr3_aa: CASSPGSGNEQFF

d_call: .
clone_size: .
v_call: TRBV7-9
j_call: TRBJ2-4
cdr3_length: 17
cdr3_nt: TGTGCCAGCAGCTTAGGGGTTCCGGGCGGGCCCAAAAACATTCAGTACTTC
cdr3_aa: CASSLGVPGGPKNIQYF

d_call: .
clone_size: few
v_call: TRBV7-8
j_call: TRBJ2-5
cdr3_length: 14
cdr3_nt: TGTGCCAGCAGCCCCGGACAGCACCAAGAGACCCAGTACTTC
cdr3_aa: CASSPGQHQETQYF

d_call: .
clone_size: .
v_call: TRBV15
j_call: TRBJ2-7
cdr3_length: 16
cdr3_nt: TGTGCCACCAGCAGTGCAGCCTTGGGGAGCTCCTACGAGCAGTACTTC
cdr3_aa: CATSSAALGSSYEQYF

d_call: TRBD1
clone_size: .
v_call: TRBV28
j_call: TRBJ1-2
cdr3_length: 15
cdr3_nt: TGTGCCAGCAGTTTATCTGGACAGGGTGGGTATGGCTACACCTTC
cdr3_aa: CASSLSGQGGYGYTF

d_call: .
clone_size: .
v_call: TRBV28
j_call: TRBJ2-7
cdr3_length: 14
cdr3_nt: TGTGCCAGCACTTTTCCGGGGAATGGCTACGAGCAGTACTTC
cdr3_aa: CASTFPGNGYEQYF

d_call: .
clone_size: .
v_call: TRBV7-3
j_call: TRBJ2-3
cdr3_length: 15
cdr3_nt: TGTGCCAGCAGCTTATTAGGGGTCTTGTCAGATACGCAGTATTTT
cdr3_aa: CASSLLGVLSDTQYF

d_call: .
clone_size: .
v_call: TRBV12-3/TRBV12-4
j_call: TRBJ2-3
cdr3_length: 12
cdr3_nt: TGTGCCAGCACCTTTGGGCTAGATACGCAGTATTTT
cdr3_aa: CASTFGLDTQYF

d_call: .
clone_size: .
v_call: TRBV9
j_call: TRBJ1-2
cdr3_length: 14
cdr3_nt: TGTGCCAGCAGCGTAGGAGGAGACTACTATGGCTACACCTTC
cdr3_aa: CASSVGGDYYGYTF

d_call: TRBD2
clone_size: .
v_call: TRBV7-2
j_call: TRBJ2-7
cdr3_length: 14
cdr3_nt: TGTGCCAGCAGCTCAGCCGGGACTAGCTACGAGCAGTACTTC
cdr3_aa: CASSSAGTSYEQYF

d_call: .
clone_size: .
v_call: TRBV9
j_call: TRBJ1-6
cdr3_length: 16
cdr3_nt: TGTGCCAGCAGCCCAGAGGGGGGGGCATTTAATTCACCCCTCCACTTT
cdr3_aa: CASSPEGGAFNSPLHF

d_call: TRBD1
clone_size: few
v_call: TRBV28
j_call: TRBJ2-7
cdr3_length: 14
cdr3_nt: TGTGCCAGCAGCTGGACAGGGGAGTCCTACGAGCAGTACTTC
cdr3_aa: CASSWTGESYEQYF

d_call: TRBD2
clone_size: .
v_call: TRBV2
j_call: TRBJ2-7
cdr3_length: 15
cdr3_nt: TGTGCCAGCAGTGGGGGGCGGGGGGCCCCCTACGAGCAGTACTTC
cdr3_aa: CASSGGRGAPYEQYF

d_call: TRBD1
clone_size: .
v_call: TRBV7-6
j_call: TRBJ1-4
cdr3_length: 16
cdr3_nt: TGTGCCAGCAGGCCGACAGGGTGGGCAACTAATGAAAAACTGTTTTTT
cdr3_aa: CASRPTGWATNEKLFF

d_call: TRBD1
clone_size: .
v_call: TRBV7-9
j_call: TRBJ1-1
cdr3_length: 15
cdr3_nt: TGTGCCAGCAGCCTTAAAGACAGGGGTAACACTGAAGCTTTCTTT
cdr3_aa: CASSLKDRGNTEAFF

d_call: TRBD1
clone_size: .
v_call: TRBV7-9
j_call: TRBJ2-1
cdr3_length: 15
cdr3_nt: TGTGCCAGCAGCTTAAAATGGACAGGGGCAAATGAGCAGTTCTTC
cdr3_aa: CASSLKWTGANEQFF

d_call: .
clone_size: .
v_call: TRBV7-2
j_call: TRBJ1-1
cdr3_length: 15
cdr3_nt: TGTGCCAGCAGCCCCCGACAAACTCAGAACACTGAAGCTTTCTTT
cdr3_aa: CASSPRQTQNTEAFF

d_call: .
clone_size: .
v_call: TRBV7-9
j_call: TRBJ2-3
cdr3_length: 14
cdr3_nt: TGTGCCAGCAGCCCCCGGACTATCACAGATACGCAGTATTTT
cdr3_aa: CASSPRTITDTQYF

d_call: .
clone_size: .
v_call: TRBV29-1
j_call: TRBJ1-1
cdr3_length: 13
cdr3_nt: TGCAGCGTTGAAGTGCAGGGTGGGGCTGAAGCTTTCTTT
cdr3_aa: CSVEVQGGAEAFF

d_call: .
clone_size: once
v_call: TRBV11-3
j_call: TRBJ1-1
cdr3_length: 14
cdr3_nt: TGTGCCAGCAGCTTAGATGCCTATAACACTGAAGCTTTCTTT
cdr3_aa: CASSLDAYNTEAFF

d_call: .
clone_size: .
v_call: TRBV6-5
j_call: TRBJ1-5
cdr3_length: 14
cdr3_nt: TGTGCCAGCATTGCAACGGACACGCACCAGCCCCAGCATTTT
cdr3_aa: CASIATDTHQPQHF

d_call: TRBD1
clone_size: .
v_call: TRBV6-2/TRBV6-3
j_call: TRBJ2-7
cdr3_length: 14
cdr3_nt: TGTGCCAGCAGCCTGGGACAGGGAGCCTACGAGCAGTACTTC
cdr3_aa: CASSLGQGAYEQYF

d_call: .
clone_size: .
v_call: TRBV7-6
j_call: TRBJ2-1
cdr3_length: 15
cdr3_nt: TGTGCCAGCAGTTTAGGCCGGGGTACCTACAATGAGCAGTTCTTC
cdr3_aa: CASSLGRGTYNEQFF

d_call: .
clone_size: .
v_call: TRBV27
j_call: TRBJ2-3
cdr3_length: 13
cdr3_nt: TGTGCCACCAAGGAGGCGGTTAGGGATACGCAGTATTTT
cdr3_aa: CATKEAVRDTQYF

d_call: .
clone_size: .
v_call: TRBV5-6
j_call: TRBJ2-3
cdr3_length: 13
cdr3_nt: TGTGCCAGCAGCTCCCTTTCGGGAGATACGCAGTATTTT
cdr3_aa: CASSSLSGDTQYF